These T cell receptor beta chains were read from a single sample in a study of T cell responses to AZD1222 COVID-19 vaccine. Libraries were prepared by immunoSEQ multiplex PCR; TCRdb keeps only in-frame clonotypes and omits some of them. There are 100,000 to 150,000 clones in the sample; about 91% occur only once, and roughly 2% lies in the top ten. The material was peripheral blood, obtained 28 days after the second AZD1222 dose. The receptors were sampled from an adult who received the AZD1222 COVID-19 vaccine. The CDR3 runs from the conserved cysteine through the conserved F or W. The order of the fields is D gene, clone size, V gene, J gene, CDR3 DNA, CDR3 protein. The D gene is left open where the match is weak. Clone size is stated in some rows and not others, as once, few, many or a class when expanded.

D: TRBD2; size: -; V: TRBV24-1; J: TRBJ2-5; DNA: TGTGCCACCAGTGATTTAATTATGGGACCGGGAGGGTTGGAGACCCAGTACTTC; CDR3: CATSDLIMGPGGLETQYF
D: TRBD2; size: -; V: TRBV5-1; J: TRBJ2-3; DNA: TGCGCCAGCAGCTTGGTCGCGGGAGGGTTGGTAGATACGCAGTATTTT; CDR3: CASSLVAGGLVDTQYF
D: TRBD1; size: -; V: TRBV2; J: TRBJ1-5; DNA: TGTGCCAGCGTAAGGGACAGGGGGCGAGATCAGCCCCAGCATTTT; CDR3: CASVRDRGRDQPQHF
D: TRBD1; size: -; V: TRBV6-6; J: TRBJ1-1; DNA: TGTGCCAGCAGCCAGGGGGGAAACACTGAAGCTTTCTTT; CDR3: CASSQGGNTEAFF
D: TRBD1; size: -; V: TRBV12-5; J: TRBJ1-1; DNA: TGTGCTAGTGCCCAACAGGGGGCGACGACTGAAGCTTTCTTT; CDR3: CASAQQGATTEAFF
D: -; size: -; V: TRBV30; J: TRBJ2-3; DNA: TGTGCCTGGAGTGTCCGGTCGGCAGATACGCAGTATTTT; CDR3: CAWSVRSADTQYF
D: -; size: -; V: TRBV2; J: TRBJ2-7; DNA: TGTGCCAGCCGGGAACAACAGCTCTCCTACGAGCAGTACTTC; CDR3: CASREQQLSYEQYF
D: -; size: -; V: TRBV5-1; J: TRBJ2-6; DNA: TGCGCCAGCAGCCGAACTTTGGACCGGATCTCTGGGGCCAACGTCCTGACTTTC; CDR3: CASSRTLDRISGANVLTF
D: -; size: -; V: TRBV5-4; J: TRBJ1-1; DNA: TGTGCCAGCAGCTCATCGACTGGCAGTTACACTGAAGCTTTCTTT; CDR3: CASSSSTGSYTEAFF
D: -; size: -; V: TRBV5-1; J: TRBJ1-1; DNA: TGCGCCAGCAGCTTGGAAGGAGGGGGAGCTTTCTTT; CDR3: CASSLEGGGAFF
D: TRBD1; size: -; V: TRBV7-9; J: TRBJ2-2; DNA: TGTGCCAGCAGAACAGGGGGTGGGACAGGCCCCACCGGGGAGCTGTTTTTT; CDR3: CASRTGGGTGPTGELFF
D: -; size: -; V: TRBV5-1; J: TRBJ1-1; DNA: TGCGCCAGCAGCTTTGAGGGGATGAACACTGAAGCTTTCTTT; CDR3: CASSFEGMNTEAFF
D: -; size: -; V: TRBV2; J: TRBJ2-7; DNA: TGTGCCAGTACCGGGCAGATTTACTACGAGCAGTACTTC; CDR3: CASTGQIYYEQYF
D: -; size: -; V: TRBV7-8; J: TRBJ1-5; DNA: TGTGCCAGCAGTCGCGGAGGCAATCAGCCCCAGCATTTT; CDR3: CASSRGGNQPQHF
D: -; size: -; V: TRBV10-3; J: TRBJ1-3; DNA: TGTGCCATCAGTGACGGGACAACCTCTGGAAACACCATATATTTT; CDR3: CAISDGTTSGNTIYF
D: TRBD2; size: -; V: TRBV7-2; J: TRBJ2-3; DNA: TGTGCCAGCAGCCAGTCTAGCGGGAGCACAGATACGCAGTATTTT; CDR3: CASSQSSGSTDTQYF
D: TRBD2; size: -; V: TRBV6-5; J: TRBJ2-1; DNA: TGTGCCAGCAGTTACGCGGGAGAGGCCTACAATGAGCAGTTCTTC; CDR3: CASSYAGEAYNEQFF
D: -; size: once; V: TRBV4-3; J: TRBJ2-1; DNA: TGCGCCAGCAGCCAAGTTACGCAGTACTACAATGAGCAGTTCTTC; CDR3: CASSQVTQYYNEQFF
D: -; size: -; V: TRBV6-1; J: TRBJ1-2; DNA: TGTGCCAGCAGTGAAGGCGCGGCTAACTATGGCTACACCTTC; CDR3: CASSEGAANYGYTF
D: -; size: -; V: TRBV20-1; J: TRBJ2-1; DNA: TGCAGTGCTAGAGAGGATCATGAGCAGTTCTTC; CDR3: CSAREDHEQFF
D: -; size: -; V: TRBV24-1; J: TRBJ1-2; DNA: TGTGCCGCGGGGAGTCGCGATGGCTACACCTTC; CDR3: CAAGSRDGYTF
D: -; size: -; V: TRBV3-1/TRBV3-2; J: TRBJ1-4; DNA: TGTGCCAGCAGCCGCTTTGCTGCGGTAACTAATGAAAAACTGTTTTTT; CDR3: CASSRFAAVTNEKLFF
D: -; size: -; V: TRBV7-2; J: TRBJ1-4; DNA: TGTGCCAGCAGCTTAGATCTACGGCATCGACTGTTTTTT; CDR3: CASSLDLRHRLFF
D: -; size: -; V: TRBV3-1/TRBV3-2; J: TRBJ2-1; DNA: TGTGCCAGCAGCTACTACAATGAGCAGTTCTTC; CDR3: CASSYYNEQFF
D: -; size: -; V: TRBV7-2; J: TRBJ2-3; DNA: TGTGCCAGCAGCACCTTCACAGATACGCAGTATTTT; CDR3: CASSTFTDTQYF
D: -; size: -; V: TRBV18; J: TRBJ2-3; DNA: TGTGCCAGCTCCCCCGACCCTAGCACAGATACGCAGTATTTT; CDR3: CASSPDPSTDTQYF
D: -; size: once; V: TRBV6-2/TRBV6-3; J: TRBJ1-5; DNA: TGTGCCAGCAGTTACTCGAAATGGGAGCCCCAGCATTTT; CDR3: CASSYSKWEPQHF